The T cell receptor (beta chain) described here comes from a study of shared clonotypes between healthy human individuals. As for the study in general: The cohort had a couple of women and a few men, ages 18 to 49.

General study points: Memory subsets had estimated richness that was generally smaller than that of naive subsets. In a few donors, around 5% of naive CD4 clonotypes appeared in common.

A note on this clone: The antigen is unknown.

The germline V gene has CDR1 SGHAT and CDR2 FQNNGV. This CDR3 is 15 amino acids long. The V segment lost 3 bases and the J segment 6 bases; nucleotides outside the gene matches: 5. Terminally differentiated effector memory CD45RA+ cells were excluded by CCR7 positive selection of CD45RO-negative cells. Assay: immunoSEQ multiplex PCR; the TCRdb copy retains only in-frame clones and omits some. The sample carries millions of clones, less than 95% recorded once. The specimen was naive CD8+ T cells sorted from blood. V and J are TRBV11-2 and TRBJ2-2, with TRBD2 matching 9 bases. The source is a man younger than 35 in good health. The CDR3 bases are TGTGCCAGCAGCTTGCTAGCGGGAAAGTCCGGGGAGCTGTTTTTT. This sequence encodes CASSLLAGKSGELFF. The variable domain in full, completed from reference TRBV11-2 and TRBJ2-2, reads EAGVAQSPRYKIIEKRQSVAFWCNPISGHATLYWYQQILGQGPKLLIQFQNNGVVDDSQLPKDRFSAERLKGVDSTLKIQPAKLEDSAVYLCASSLLAGKSGELFFGEGSRLTVL.